This entry features one T cell receptor (beta chain) sequence. Its antigen is as yet unknown. Via MiXCR, TCRdb re-called the reads, giving one row per CDR3 protein. The profile shows about a million distinct CDR3 sequences, 30% to 40% of them singletons. This record comes from a study of T cell repertoires in cytomegalovirus infection. Study summary: TCR beta signatures that were public indicated CMV infection and matching HLA type.

Trimming pared 0 bases from V and 7 bases from J, leaving 9 bases between. Germline V gene sequence: CDR1 MGHRA, CDR2 YSYEKL. The CDR3 totals 14 residues. This TCR came from a human donor in good health (CMV status not recorded). Some clones in this sample may be carry-over from other donors' samples. The sample consisted of cultured CD8+ T cells from PBMCs, taken from culture after CMV antigen stimulation. This chain uses TRBV4-1 with TRBJ1-4; D gene unclear. The CDR3 DNA follows: TGCGCCAGCAGCCAAGAAGGGAGTAGTGAAAAACTGTTTTTT. Encoded protein: CASSQEGSSEKLFF.